The sequence of this T cell receptor beta chain was determined in a study of PD-1 blockade in classical Hodgkin lymphoma. Study-wide points: CD4+ TCR diversity climbed significantly by C4D1, unlike CD8+ TCR diversity. Baseline diversity was lower in partial responders and progressors than complete responders. Newly diagnosed patients reportedly had lower baseline TCR diversity than healthy donors.

Germline V CDR1 and CDR2: LGHNT, FRNRAP. Trimming pared 5 bases from V and 0 bases from J, leaving 3 bases between. CDR3 length equals 12 residues. Time point here: cycle 4 day 1 (C4D1), after 6 weeks of nivolumab. Patients all relapsed after autologous stem cell transplantation, and there was variation in brentuximab vedotin exposure. The patients, who had relapsed/refractory classical Hodgkin lymphoma, achieved best responses of complete response, partial response or progressive disease. Repertoires were generated with immunoSEQ multiplex PCR, while TCRdb's copy carries only in-frame clones and drops some. Of approximately 96,000 clones in the sample, 90% to 95% were seen once. Details on this clone: Its cognate antigen is unknown.

V and J are TRBV12-5 and TRBJ2-3, with no clear D. The starting material was peripheral blood mononuclear cells (PBMCs), obtained before the fourth cycle of nivolumab. This receptor was obtained from a human donor with classical Hodgkin lymphoma. The CDR3 nucleotides are TGTGCTAGTGGTCTTAGCACAGATACGCAGTATTTT. The encoded protein is CASGLSTDTQYF.